This paragraph reports one TCR beta chain. Clones were read by immunoSEQ multiplex PCR, and TCRdb kept only the in-frame ones, dropping some. The sample yields hundreds of thousands of clones, about 79% seen once. This sample is part of a study of shared clonotypes between healthy human individuals. The germline CDR1 and CDR2 sequences are MNHEY and SVGAGI. This CDR3 has 16 residues. Trimming left V 0 bases short and J 4 bases short, with 16 bases between. Each of the donors was a healthy adult who was HIV-negative and had not had a recent acute infection or vaccination. Sequencing input: PBMCs. This receptor was taken from a woman in her forties in good health. Some clones in this sample may be carry-over from other donors' samples. This chain connects TRBV6-5 to TRBJ2-7; D gene unclear. CDR3 DNA sequence: TGTGCCAGCAGTTACTCGGCCACAGTTCTACATTACGAGCAGTACTTC. It yields the protein CASSYSATVLHYEQYF.